Reported below is one T cell receptor (beta chain). This sample was taken from a study of blood T cell repertoires in COVID-19. Per the original methods: Counts of nucleated cells, estimated from reference gene primer amplification, were obtained. Repertoires were generated with immunoSEQ multiplex PCR, while TCRdb's copy carries only in-frame clones and drops some. V, J and clone size reflect that table, while D and trimming were determined from the DNA. The profile shows roughly 200,000 clones, about 86% of them singletons. Germline loops: CDR1 LNHNV, CDR2 YYDKDF (reference sequence). Germline trimming cut 0 bases from V and 7 bases from J; bases unmatched to any gene: 3. The CDR3 sequence is 13 residues long.

The rearrangement uses TRBV15 and TRBJ2-7; 7 nucleotides align to TRBD2. The clonotype comes from a man aged 50-60 years with active or convalescent COVID-19. The material sequenced was peripheral blood. The CDR3 is CATSREGRGEQYF. The DNA for the CDR3 is TGTGCCACCAGCAGAGAGGGGCGGGGGGAGCAGTACTTC.